The present TCR beta chain was sequenced within a study of cytomegalovirus exposure and HLA in healthy donors. Findings and limits, study-wide: CMV antigen specificity of a few CMV-associated chains was confirmed in vitro. Owing to their indistinguishability, certain V segments, notably TRBV6-2 and TRBV6-3, were excluded.

CDR1 and CDR2 (germline): SNHLY, FYNNEI. The ends lost 5 bases at V and 7 bases at J; junction bases unmatched: 5. The CDR3 consists of 15 residues. Use of 60 Vbeta and 13 Jbeta primers characterized the PCR. Repertoires were generated with immunoSEQ multiplex PCR, while TCRdb's copy carries only in-frame clones and drops some. The table lists approximately 210,000 clones, under 85% of them singletons. Donors in the study were healthy people who gave bone marrow. This clone came up once. Its antigen remains unidentified. The chain uses TRBV2 and TRBJ2-3, with 14 bases aligning to TRBD2. Material for sequencing was PBMCs. The origin of this receptor is a woman aged 50 to 65 in good health and CMV-seropositive. The CDR3 region is CASSPTSGGAYTQYF. For the CDR3, the DNA is TGTGCCAGCAGTCCGACTAGCGGGGGGGCCTATACGCAGTATTTT.